A single T cell receptor beta chain is shown here with its context. Its antigen is not known. This entry comes from a study of cytomegalovirus exposure and HLA in healthy donors. Study context: Roughly 170 million T cells yielded over 90 million unique TCR beta sequences in earlier analysis.

The PCR employed 60 Vbeta primers together with 13 Jbeta primers. Some clones are missing from TCRdb's copy, which holds only in-frame ones; the method was immunoSEQ multiplex PCR. This sample has 160,000 or so clones, with less than 90% found just once. Findings and limits, study-wide: Among donors in an Asian-associated ancestry cluster, a later analysis reportedly found fewer N-insertions than the approximately 670-donor mean. A later analysis linked more than 15,000 TCR beta sequences to HLA alleles at 0.05 false discovery rate.

CDR3 length: 16 residues. Trimming took 4 bases from V and 0 from J; bases not matched to a gene: 4. The V gene's germline CDR1 is LNHDA and CDR2 SQIVND (reference sequence). The source material was PBMCs. The chain couples TRBV19 to TRBJ1-5; TRBD1 agrees at 9 bases. The clonotype originates from a man aged 25-45 years in good health and CMV-seronegative. The CDR3 DNA is TGTGCCAGTAGTACACAGGGGGCCTTTAGCAATCAGCCCCAGCATTTT. Translation: CASSTQGAFSNQPQHF.